The source of this T cell receptor (beta chain) is a study of cytomegalovirus exposure and HLA in healthy donors. The germline V gene has CDR1 SGHTA and CDR2 FQGNSA. With V trimmed by 5 bases and J by 7 bases, 10 bases remained unmatched. The CDR3 is made up of 16 amino acids. The study ran its PCR with 60 Vbeta and 13 Jbeta primers. Method: immunoSEQ multiplex PCR; TCRdb's copy keeps in-frame clones and lacks some. The sample records more than 70,000 clones, about 70% being singletons. The sequence was obtained from a man aged 35 to 55 in good health and CMV-seropositive. The sample comprised PBMCs. V is TRBV7-2 and J is TRBJ2-1; TRBD2 matches 11 bases. CDR3 loop: CASSPLLAGGYNEQFF. The CDR3 nucleotides read TGTGCCAGCAGCCCGCTCCTAGCGGGAGGATATAATGAGCAGTTCTTC.